This T cell receptor beta chain was documented in a study of regulatory T cells in long-lasting Graves disease. There are many counts of this clonotype. Researchers made TCR beta libraries by using iRepertoire HTBI primers and running Arm-PCR on CDR3 regions. From the multiplex PCR reads, TCRdb called clonotypes with MiXCR, one entry per CDR3 protein. The table records a few hundred thousand distinct CDR3 sequences, roughly a sixth of them present only once. Time point indicated: newly diagnosed GD, antithyroid drugs for less than 3 months. TCR sequences were obtained from RNA taken from PBMCs. V lost 6 bases to trimming and J lost 4 bases, with 14 bases between them. This CDR3 has 14 amino acids. The germline V gene has CDR1 MNHEY and CDR2 SMNVEV (reference sequence). The same specimen was also included in a second study, on T cells in Graves' hyperthyroidism and ophthalmopathy. Turning to that study: If no ophthalmopathy progression occurred within 18 months, Graves' hyperthyroidism was stable. Each diagnosis was grounded in clinical symptoms, serum thyroxine and TRAb, thyroid ultrasound, and orbital computed tomography. The HTBI primer set served for first-round RT-PCR of the TCR CDR3.

This chain connects TRBV27 to TRBJ2-3; maybe TRBD2 (5 bases). Sequencing used peripheral blood mononuclear cells (PBMCs), obtained at new diagnosis, from a patient treated with antithyroid drugs. The source of this sequence is a man in his forties or fifties with Graves disease. The CDR3 DNA reads as TGTGCCAGCAGGATCGTTATTAGCGCAGATACGCAGTATTTT. Its translation: CASRIVISADTQYF.